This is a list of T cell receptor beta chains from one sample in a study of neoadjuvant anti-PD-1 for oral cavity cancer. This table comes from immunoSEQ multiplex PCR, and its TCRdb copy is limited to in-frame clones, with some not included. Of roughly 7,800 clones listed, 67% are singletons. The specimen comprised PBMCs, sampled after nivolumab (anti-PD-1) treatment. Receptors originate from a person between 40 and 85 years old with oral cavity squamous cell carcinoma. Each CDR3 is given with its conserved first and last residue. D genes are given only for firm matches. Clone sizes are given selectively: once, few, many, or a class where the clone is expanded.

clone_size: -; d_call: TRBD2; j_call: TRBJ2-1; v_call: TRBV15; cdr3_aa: CATRGGYSYNEQFF; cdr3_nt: TGTGCCACTCGCGGGGGTTACTCCTACAATGAGCAGTTCTTC
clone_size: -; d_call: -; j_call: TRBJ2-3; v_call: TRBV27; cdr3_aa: CASSFSSWADTQYF; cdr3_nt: TGTGCCAGCAGTTTCTCTAGTTGGGCAGATACGCAGTATTTT
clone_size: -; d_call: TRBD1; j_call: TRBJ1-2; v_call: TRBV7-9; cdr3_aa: CATDREEPYGYTF; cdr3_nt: TGTGCCACGGACAGGGAAGAACCTTATGGCTACACCTTC
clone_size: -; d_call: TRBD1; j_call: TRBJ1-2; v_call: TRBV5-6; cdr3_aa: CASSLGDRVNYGYTF; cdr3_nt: TGTGCCAGCAGCTTGGGGGACAGGGTTAACTATGGCTACACCTTC
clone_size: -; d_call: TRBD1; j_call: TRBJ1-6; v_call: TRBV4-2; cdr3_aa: CASSQVRDRDIYSPLHF; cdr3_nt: TGTGCCAGCAGCCAAGTACGGGACAGGGACATCTATTCACCCCTCCACTTT
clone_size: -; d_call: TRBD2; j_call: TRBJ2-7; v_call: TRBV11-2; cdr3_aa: CASSLGVAGYSYEQYF; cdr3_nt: TGTGCCAGCAGCTTAGGGGTAGCGGGGTATTCCTACGAGCAGTACTTC
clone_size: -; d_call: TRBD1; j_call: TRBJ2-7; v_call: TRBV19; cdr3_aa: CASREDRGSRYEQYF; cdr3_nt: TGTGCCAGTAGGGAGGACAGGGGTAGCCGCTACGAGCAGTACTTC
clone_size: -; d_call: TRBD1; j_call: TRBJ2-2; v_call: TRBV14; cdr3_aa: CASSQKGQGTGELFF; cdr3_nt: TGTGCCAGCAGCCAAAAGGGACAGGGCACGGGGGAGCTGTTTTTT
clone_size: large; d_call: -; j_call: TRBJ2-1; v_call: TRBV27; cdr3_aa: CASEAPRNNEQFF; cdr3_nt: TGTGCCAGCGAGGCTCCCCGCAACAATGAGCAGTTCTTC
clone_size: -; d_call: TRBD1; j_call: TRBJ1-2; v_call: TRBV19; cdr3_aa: CASSPYRGPTRLTYGYTF; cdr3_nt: TGTGCCAGTAGCCCTTACAGGGGGCCTACTAGATTGACCTATGGCTACACCTTC
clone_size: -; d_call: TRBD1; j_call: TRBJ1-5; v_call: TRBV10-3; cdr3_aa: CATRRGQENNQPQHF; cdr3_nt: TGTGCCACCCGAAGGGGGCAGGAGAACAATCAGCCCCAGCATTTT
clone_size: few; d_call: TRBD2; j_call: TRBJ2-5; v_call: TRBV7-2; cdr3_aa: CASRLAGAGETQYF; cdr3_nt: TGTGCCAGCAGGCTAGCGGGGGCGGGGGAGACCCAGTACTTC
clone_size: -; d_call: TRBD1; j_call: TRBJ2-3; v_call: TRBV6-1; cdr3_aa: CATGTGKDTQYF; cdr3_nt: TGTGCCACGGGGACAGGGAAGGATACGCAGTATTTT
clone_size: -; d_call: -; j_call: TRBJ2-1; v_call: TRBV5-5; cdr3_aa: CASSLETGSYNEQFF; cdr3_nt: TGTGCCAGCAGCTTGGAAACAGGGTCCTACAATGAGCAGTTCTTC
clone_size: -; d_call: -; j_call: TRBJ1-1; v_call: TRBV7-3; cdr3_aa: CASSLGSGGEAFF; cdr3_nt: TGTGCCAGCAGCTTAGGCTCCGGGGGAGAAGCTTTCTTT
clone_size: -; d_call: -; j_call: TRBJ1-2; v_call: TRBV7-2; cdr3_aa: CASSAYQTGSNYGYTF; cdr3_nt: TGTGCCAGCAGCGCATATCAAACAGGGTCTAACTATGGCTACACCTTC
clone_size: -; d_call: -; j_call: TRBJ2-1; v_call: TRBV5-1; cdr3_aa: CASSLGVGPYYNEQFF; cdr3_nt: TGCGCCAGCAGCTTGGGGGTTGGGCCTTATTACAATGAGCAGTTCTTC
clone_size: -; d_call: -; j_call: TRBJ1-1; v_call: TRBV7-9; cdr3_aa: CASSLLSGGGAFF; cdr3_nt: TGTGCCAGCAGCTTACTGTCCGGAGGCGGAGCTTTCTTT
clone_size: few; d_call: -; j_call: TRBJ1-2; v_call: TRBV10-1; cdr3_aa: CASSESLRRDYGYTF; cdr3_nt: TGCGCCAGCAGTGAGTCTTTAAGACGGGACTATGGCTACACCTTC
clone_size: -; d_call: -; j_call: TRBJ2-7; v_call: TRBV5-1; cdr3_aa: CASSNGAKTYEQYF; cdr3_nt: TGCGCCAGCAGTAACGGGGCCAAAACCTACGAGCAGTACTTC
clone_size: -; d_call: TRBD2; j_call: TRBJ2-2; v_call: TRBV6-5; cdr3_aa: CASRDGGASTGELFF; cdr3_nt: TGTGCCAGCAGGGACGGGGGGGCGTCCACCGGGGAGCTGTTTTTT
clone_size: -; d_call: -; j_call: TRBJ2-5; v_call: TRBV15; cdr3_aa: CATTGGYETQYF; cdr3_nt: TGTGCCACCACAGGGGGGTATGAGACCCAGTACTTC
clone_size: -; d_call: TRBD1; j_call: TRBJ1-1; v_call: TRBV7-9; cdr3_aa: CASSVTGGNTEAFF; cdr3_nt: TGTGCCAGCAGCGTGACAGGGGGAAACACTGAAGCTTTCTTT
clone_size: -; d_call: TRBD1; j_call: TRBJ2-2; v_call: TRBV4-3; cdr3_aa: CASSQVMGQGYPGELFF; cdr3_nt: TGCGCCAGCAGCCAAGTTATGGGACAGGGGTATCCCGGGGAGCTGTTTTTT
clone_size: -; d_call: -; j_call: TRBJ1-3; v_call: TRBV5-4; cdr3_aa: CASSLNGNTIYF; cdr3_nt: TGTGCCAGCAGCTTGAACGGAAACACCATATATTTT
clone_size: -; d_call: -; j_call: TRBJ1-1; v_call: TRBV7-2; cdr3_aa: CASRGAGLEAFF; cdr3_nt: TGTGCCAGCAGGGGGGCAGGGTTGGAAGCTTTCTTT
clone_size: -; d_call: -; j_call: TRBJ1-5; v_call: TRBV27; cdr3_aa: CASSSYQGQTYQPQHF; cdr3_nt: TGTGCCAGCAGTTCGTACCAGGGGCAGACTTATCAGCCCCAGCATTTT
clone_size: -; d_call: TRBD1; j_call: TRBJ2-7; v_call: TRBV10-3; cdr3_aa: CAINQDREYEQYF; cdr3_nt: TGTGCCATCAATCAGGACAGGGAGTACGAGCAGTACTTC
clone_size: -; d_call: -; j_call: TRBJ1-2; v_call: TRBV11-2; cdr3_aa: CASSSEIYGYTF; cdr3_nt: TGTGCCAGCAGCTCAGAGATCTATGGCTACACCTTC
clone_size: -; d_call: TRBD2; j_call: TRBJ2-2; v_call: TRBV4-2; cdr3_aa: CASSQVTSGGLDLNTGELFF; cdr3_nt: TGTGCCAGCAGCCAAGTCACTAGCGGGGGGCTCGACCTTAACACCGGGGAGCTGTTTTTT
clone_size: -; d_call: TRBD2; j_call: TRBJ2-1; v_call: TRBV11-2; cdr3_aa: CASSPQSGGNNEQFF; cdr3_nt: TGTGCCAGCAGCCCACAGAGCGGGGGGAACAATGAGCAGTTCTTC
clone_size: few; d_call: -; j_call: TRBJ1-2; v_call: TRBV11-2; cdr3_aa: CASSQGDYGYTF; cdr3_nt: TGTGCCAGCAGCCAAGGGGACTATGGCTACACCTTC
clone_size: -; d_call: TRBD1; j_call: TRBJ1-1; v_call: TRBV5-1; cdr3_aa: CASSHPDRDLTEAFF; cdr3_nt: TGCGCCAGCAGCCACCCAGACAGGGACCTCACTGAAGCTTTCTTT
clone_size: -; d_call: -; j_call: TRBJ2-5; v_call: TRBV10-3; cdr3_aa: CAISDGQQETQYF; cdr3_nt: TGTGCCATCAGTGATGGCCAGCAAGAGACCCAGTACTTC
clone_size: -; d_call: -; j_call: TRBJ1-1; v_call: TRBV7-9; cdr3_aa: CASSLEGRGANTEAFF; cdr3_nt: TGTGCCAGCAGCTTAGAGGGACGGGGCGCGAACACTGAAGCTTTCTTT
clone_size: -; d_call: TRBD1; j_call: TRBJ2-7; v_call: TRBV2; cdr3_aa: CASSQFPPGQGDDEQYF; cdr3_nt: TGTGCCAGCAGTCAATTCCCCCCGGGACAGGGTGACGACGAGCAGTACTTC
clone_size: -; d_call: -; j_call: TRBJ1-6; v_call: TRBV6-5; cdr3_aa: CASSRVSDSPLHF; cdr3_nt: TGTGCCAGCAGCAGGGTTTCCGATTCACCCCTCCACTTT
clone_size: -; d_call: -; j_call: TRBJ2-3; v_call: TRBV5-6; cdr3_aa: CASSPPGETDTQYF; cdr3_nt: TGTGCCAGCAGCCCTCCAGGGGAAACAGATACGCAGTATTTT
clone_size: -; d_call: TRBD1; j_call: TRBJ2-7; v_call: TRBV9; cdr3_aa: CASSPRGGQGSSYEQYF; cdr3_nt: TGTGCCAGCAGCCCAAGAGGGGGACAGGGGAGCTCCTACGAGCAGTACTTC
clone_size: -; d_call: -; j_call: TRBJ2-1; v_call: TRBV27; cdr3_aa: CASRLQGANNEQFF; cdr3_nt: TGTGCCAGCAGGCTGCAGGGCGCCAACAATGAGCAGTTCTTC
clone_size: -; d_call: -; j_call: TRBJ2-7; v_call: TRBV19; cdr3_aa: CASSIGSVGGSYEQYF; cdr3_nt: TGTGCCAGTAGTATAGGGTCGGTCGGAGGGTCCTACGAGCAGTACTTC
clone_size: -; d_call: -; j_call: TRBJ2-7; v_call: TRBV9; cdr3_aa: CASSGPGSSYEQYF; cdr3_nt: TGTGCCAGCAGCGGGCCAGGGAGCTCCTACGAGCAGTACTTC
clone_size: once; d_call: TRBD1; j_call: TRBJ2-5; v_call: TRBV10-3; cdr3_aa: CAISPGGRRETQYF; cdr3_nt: TGTGCCATCAGCCCAGGGGGCAGGAGGGAGACCCAGTACTTC
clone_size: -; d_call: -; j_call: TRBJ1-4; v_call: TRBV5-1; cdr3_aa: CASSLWGVDEKLFF; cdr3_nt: TGCGCCAGCAGCTTGTGGGGTGTGGATGAAAAACTGTTTTTT
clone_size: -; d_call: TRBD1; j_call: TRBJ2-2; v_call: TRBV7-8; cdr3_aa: CASSLRWGQGSDTGELFF; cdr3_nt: TGTGCCAGCAGCTTAAGGTGGGGACAGGGGAGCGACACCGGGGAGCTGTTTTTT
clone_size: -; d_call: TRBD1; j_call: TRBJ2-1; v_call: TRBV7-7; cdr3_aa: CASSPDRGNEQFF; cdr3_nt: TGTGCCAGCAGCCCGGACAGGGGAAATGAGCAGTTCTTC
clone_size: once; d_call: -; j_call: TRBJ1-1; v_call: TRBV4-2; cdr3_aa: CASSQEIGQTRTEAFF; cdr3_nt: TGTGCCAGCAGCCAAGAGATAGGACAAACCAGGACTGAAGCTTTCTTT
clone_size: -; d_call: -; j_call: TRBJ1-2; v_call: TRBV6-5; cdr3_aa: CASRDADGYTF; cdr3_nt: TGTGCCAGCAGGGATGCGGATGGCTACACCTTC
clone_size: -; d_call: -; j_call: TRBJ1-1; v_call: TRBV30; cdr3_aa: CAWSVPRIQRMNTEAFF; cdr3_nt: TGTGCCTGGAGTGTTCCCCGGATCCAGAGGATGAACACTGAAGCTTTCTTT
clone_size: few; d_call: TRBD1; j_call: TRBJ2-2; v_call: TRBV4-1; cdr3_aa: CASSQFDRATGELFF; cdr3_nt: TGCGCCAGCAGCCAATTCGACAGGGCCACCGGGGAGCTGTTTTTT
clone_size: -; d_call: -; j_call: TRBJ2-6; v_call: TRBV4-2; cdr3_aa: CASSQGHTNSGANVLTF; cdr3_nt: TGTGCCAGCAGCCAAGGACACACAAACTCTGGGGCCAACGTCCTGACTTTC
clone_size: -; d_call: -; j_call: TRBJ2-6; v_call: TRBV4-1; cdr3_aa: CASSQSPGASSGANVLTF; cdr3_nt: TGCGCCAGCAGCCAATCCCCGGGGGCTAGCTCTGGGGCCAACGTCCTGACTTTC
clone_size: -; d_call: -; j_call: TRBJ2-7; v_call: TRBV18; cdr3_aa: CASSLQGVGEQYF; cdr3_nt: TGTGCCAGCTCACTACAGGGCGTCGGCGAGCAGTACTTC
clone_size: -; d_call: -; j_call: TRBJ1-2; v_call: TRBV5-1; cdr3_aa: CASSLTDYGYTF; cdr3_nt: TGCGCCAGCAGCCTGACAGACTATGGCTACACCTTC
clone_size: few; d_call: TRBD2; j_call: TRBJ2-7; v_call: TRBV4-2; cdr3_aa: CASSDDGTSGEHHEQYF; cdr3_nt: TGTGCCAGCTCAGATGATGGGACTAGCGGGGAGCACCACGAGCAGTACTTC
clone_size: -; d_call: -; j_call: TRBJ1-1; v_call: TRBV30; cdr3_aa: CAWSKVSRAGEAFF; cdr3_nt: TGTGCCTGGAGTAAAGTTTCGAGGGCAGGTGAAGCTTTCTTT
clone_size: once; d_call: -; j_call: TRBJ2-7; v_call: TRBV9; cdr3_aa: CASSVGQGISYEQYF; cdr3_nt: TGTGCCAGCAGCGTAGGGCAGGGAATATCCTACGAGCAGTACTTC